These T cell receptor beta chains were read from a single sample in a study of blood T cell repertoires in COVID-19. Data came from immunoSEQ multiplex PCR; TCRdb stores just in-frame clones and leaves some out. This table has some 200,000 clones, 76% appearing once. Sequenced material: peripheral blood. The receptors derive from a woman aged 45-60 years with active or convalescent COVID-19. The CDR3 runs from the conserved cysteine through the conserved F or W. The D gene is left open where the match is weak. Clone size is given for some rows only: seen once, a few or many times, or a class if the clone is expanded.

J: TRBJ1-6; D: TRBD1; V: TRBV5-4; size: -; CDR3: CASSLAGTGRSPLHF; DNA: TGTGCCAGCAGCTTGGCGGGGACAGGGCGTTCACCCCTCCACTTT
J: TRBJ2-7; D: -; V: TRBV6-5; size: once; CDR3: CASSYRGGWEQYF; DNA: TGTGCCAGCAGTTACCGTGGAGGGTGGGAGCAGTACTTC
J: TRBJ1-1; D: TRBD1; V: TRBV6-2/TRBV6-3; size: -; CDR3: CASSKGQDTEAFF; DNA: TGTGCCAGCAGCAAGGGACAGGACACTGAAGCTTTCTTT
J: TRBJ1-3; D: -; V: TRBV7-2; size: -; CDR3: CASSLVGAGNTIYF; DNA: TGTGCCAGCAGCTTAGTAGGGGCTGGAAACACCATATATTTT
J: TRBJ1-2; D: -; V: TRBV7-9; size: -; CDR3: CASSLGYTGGGYTF; DNA: TGTGCCAGCAGCTTAGGGTATACAGGAGGGGGCTACACCTTC
J: TRBJ1-5; D: TRBD1; V: TRBV7-2; size: -; CDR3: CASSSTGQVGQPQHF; DNA: TGTGCCAGCAGCTCGACTGGACAGGTCGGGCAGCCCCAGCATTTT
J: TRBJ2-7; D: -; V: TRBV7-2; size: once; CDR3: CASNIGTHPYEQYF; DNA: TGTGCCAGCAACATCGGGACTCACCCCTACGAGCAGTACTTC
J: TRBJ1-5; D: TRBD1; V: TRBV7-9; size: once; CDR3: CASSLVAGGTGNQPQHF; DNA: TGTGCCAGCAGCTTAGTGGCAGGGGGAACGGGCAATCAGCCCCAGCATTTT
J: TRBJ2-2; D: -; V: TRBV5-1; size: -; CDR3: CASSPEGDTGELFF; DNA: TGCGCCAGCAGCCCAGAGGGGGACACCGGGGAGCTGTTTTTT
J: TRBJ2-7; D: -; V: TRBV27; size: -; CDR3: CASSLTEDGNYEQYF; DNA: TGTGCCAGCAGTCTCACGGAGGACGGGAACTACGAGCAGTACTTC
J: TRBJ2-1; D: TRBD2; V: TRBV6-2/TRBV6-3; size: -; CDR3: CASSYRGLAGGFNEQFF; DNA: TGTGCCAGCAGTTACCGGGGACTAGCGGGAGGTTTTAATGAGCAGTTCTTC
J: TRBJ1-3; D: TRBD1; V: TRBV30; size: -; CDR3: CAWSAGQAAGNTIYF; DNA: TGTGCCTGGAGCGCAGGACAGGCCGCTGGAAACACCATATATTTT
J: TRBJ1-2; D: -; V: TRBV5-1; size: -; CDR3: CASSFRGHAEGYYGYTF; DNA: TGCGCCAGCAGCTTTAGGGGACACGCTGAAGGATACTATGGCTACACCTTC
J: TRBJ2-1; D: -; V: TRBV18; size: -; CDR3: CASSPPGQANYNEQFF; DNA: TGTGCCAGCTCACCACCGGGGCAGGCGAACTACAATGAGCAGTTCTTC